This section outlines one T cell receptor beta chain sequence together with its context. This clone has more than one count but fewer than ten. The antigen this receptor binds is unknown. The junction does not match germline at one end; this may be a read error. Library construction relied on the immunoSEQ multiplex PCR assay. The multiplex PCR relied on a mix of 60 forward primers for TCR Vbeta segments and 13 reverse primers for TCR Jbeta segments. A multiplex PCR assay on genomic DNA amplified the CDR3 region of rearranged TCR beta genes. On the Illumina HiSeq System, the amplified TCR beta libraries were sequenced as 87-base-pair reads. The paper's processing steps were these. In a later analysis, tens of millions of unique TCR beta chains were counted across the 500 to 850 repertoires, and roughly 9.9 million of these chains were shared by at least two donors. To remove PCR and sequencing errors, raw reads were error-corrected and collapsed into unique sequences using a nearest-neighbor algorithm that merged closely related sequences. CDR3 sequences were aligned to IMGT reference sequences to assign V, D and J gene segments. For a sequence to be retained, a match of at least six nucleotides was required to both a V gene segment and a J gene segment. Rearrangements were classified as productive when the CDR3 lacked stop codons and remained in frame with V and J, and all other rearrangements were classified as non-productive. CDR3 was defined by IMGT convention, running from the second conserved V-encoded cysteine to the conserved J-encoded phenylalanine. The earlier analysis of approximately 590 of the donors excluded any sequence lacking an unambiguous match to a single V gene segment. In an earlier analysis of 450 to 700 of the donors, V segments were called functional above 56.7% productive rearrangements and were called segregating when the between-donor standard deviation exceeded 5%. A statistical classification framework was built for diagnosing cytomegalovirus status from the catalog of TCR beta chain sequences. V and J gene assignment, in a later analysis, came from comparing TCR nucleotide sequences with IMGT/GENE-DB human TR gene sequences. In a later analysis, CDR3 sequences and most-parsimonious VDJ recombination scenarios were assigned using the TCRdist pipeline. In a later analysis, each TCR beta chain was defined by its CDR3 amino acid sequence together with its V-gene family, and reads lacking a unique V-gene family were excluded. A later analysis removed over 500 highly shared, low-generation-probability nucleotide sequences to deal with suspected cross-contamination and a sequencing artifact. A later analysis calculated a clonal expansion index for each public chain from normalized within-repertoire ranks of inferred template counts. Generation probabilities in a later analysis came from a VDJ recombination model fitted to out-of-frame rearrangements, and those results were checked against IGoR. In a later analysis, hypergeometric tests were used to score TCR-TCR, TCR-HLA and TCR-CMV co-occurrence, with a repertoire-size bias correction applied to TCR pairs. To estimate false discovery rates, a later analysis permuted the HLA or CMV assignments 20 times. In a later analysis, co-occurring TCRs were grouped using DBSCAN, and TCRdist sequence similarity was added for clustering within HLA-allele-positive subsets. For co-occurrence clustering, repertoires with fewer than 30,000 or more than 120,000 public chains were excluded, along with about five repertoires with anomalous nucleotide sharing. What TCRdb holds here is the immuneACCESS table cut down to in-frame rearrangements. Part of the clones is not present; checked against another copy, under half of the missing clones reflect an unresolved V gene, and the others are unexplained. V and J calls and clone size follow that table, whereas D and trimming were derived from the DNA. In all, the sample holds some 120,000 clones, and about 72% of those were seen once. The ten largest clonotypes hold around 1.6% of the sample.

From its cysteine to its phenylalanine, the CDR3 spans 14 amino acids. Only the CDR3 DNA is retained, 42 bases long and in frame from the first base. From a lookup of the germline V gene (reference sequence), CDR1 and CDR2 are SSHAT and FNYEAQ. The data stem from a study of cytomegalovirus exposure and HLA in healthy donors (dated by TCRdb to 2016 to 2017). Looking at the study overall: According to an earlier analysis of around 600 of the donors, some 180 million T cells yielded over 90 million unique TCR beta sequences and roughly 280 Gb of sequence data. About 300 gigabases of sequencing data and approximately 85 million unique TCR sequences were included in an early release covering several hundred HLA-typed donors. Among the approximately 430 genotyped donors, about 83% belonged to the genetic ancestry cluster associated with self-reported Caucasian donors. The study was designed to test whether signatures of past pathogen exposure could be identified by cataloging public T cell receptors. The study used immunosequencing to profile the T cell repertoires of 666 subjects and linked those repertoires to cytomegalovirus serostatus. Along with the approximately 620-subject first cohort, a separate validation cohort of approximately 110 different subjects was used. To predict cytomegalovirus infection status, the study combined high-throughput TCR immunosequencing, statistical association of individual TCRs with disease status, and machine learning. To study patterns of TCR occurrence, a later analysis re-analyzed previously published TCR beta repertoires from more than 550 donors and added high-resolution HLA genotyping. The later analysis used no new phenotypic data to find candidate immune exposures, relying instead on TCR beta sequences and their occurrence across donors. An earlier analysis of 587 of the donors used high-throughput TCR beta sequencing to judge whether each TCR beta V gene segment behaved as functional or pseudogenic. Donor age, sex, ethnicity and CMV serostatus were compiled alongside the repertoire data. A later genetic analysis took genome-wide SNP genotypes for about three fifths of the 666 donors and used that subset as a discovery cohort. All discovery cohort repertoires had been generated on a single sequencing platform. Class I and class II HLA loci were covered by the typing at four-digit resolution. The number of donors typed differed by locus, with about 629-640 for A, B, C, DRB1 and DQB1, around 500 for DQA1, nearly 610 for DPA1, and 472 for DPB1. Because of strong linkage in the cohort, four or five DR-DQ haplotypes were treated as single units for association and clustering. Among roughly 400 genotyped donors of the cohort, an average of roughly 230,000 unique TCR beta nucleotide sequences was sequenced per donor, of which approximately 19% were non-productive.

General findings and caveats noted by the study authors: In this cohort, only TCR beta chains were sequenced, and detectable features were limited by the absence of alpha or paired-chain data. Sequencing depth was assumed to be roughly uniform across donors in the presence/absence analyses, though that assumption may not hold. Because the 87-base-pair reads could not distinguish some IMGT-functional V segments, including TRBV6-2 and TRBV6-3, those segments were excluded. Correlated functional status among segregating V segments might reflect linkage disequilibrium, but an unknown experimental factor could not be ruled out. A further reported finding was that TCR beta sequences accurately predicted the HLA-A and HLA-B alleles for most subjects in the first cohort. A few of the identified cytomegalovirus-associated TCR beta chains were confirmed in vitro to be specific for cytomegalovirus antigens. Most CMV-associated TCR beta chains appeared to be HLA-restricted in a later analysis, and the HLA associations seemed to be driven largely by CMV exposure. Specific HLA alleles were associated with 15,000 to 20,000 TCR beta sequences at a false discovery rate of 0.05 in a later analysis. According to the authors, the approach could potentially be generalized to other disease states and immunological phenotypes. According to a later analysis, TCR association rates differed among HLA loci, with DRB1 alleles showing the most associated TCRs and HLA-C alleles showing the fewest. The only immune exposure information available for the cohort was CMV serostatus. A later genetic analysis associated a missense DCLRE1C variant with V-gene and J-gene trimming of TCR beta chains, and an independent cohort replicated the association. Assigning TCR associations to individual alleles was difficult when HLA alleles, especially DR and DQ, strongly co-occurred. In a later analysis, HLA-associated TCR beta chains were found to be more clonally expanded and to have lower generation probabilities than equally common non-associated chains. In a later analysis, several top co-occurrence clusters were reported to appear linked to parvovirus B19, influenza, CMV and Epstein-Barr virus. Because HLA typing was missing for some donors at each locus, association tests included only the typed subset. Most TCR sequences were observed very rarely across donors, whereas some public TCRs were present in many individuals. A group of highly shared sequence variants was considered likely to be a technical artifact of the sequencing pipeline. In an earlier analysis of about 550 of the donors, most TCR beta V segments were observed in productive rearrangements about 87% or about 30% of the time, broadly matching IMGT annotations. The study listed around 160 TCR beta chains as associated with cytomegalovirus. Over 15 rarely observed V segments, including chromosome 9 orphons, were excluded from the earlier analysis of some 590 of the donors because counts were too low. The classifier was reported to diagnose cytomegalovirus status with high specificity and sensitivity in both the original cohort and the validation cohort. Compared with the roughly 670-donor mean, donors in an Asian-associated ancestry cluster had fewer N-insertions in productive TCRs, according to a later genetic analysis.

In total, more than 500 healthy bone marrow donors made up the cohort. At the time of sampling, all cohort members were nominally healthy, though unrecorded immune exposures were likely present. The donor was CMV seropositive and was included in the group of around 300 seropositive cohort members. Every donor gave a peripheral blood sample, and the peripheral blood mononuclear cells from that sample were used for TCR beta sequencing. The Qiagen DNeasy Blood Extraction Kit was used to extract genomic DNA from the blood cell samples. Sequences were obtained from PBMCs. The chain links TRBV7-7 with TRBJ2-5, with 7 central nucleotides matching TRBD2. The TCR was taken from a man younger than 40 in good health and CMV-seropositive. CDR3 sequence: CASSTSEYQETQYF. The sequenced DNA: TGTGCTAGCAGTACTAGCGAGTACCAAGAGACCCAGTACTTC.